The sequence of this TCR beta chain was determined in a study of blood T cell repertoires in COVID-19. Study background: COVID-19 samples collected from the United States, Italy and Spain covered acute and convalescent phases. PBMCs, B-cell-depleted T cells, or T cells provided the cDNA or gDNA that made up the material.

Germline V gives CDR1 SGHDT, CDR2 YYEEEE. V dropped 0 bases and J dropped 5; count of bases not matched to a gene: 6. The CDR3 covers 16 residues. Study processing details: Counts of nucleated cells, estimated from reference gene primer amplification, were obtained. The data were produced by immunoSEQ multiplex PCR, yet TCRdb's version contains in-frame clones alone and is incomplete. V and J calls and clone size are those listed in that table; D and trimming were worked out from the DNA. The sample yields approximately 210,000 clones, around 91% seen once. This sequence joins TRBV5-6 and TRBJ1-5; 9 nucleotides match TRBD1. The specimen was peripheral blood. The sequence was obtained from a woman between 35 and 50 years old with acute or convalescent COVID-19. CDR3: CASSLAGTGIDQPQHF. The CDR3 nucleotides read TGTGCCAGCAGCTTGGCCGGGACAGGGATAGATCAGCCCCAGCATTTT.